The next 16 T cell receptor beta chains were all read from a single sample in a study of Tregs in tolerant kidney transplant recipients. Clones were read by immunoSEQ multiplex PCR, and TCRdb kept only the in-frame ones, dropping some. The sample carries 75,000 to 80,000 clones, 80% to 95% recorded once. The sequencing here drew on Tregs from blood, taken before the transplant. Source of these receptors: a human donor who received a combined kidney and bone marrow transplant.

V is TRBV6-1 and J is TRBJ2-1; tentative D call: TRBD2 (5 bases). The CDR3 is 15 amino acids. Deletions cut 4 bases from V and 0 bases from J, with 10 bases between. Germline V gene data show CDR1 as MNHNS and CDR2 as SASEGT. CDR3: CASSGRVRSYNEQFF. The DNA of the CDR3 is TGTGCCAGCAGTGGGCGGGTCCGCTCCTACAATGAGCAGTTCTTC.

This rearrangement joins TRBV15 to TRBJ1-4, with TRBD1 identical over 8 bases. Germline values: CDR1 LNHNV, CDR2 YYDKDF (reference sequence). Germline trimming cut 5 bases from V and 4 bases from J; bases unmatched to any gene: 6. The CDR3 spans 15 residues. The CDR3 DNA follows: TGTGCCACCAGCGGAGGGGACAGGATTAATGAAAAACTGTTTTTT. It specifies CATSGGDRINEKLFF.

CDR3 in DNA: TGTGCCAGCAGCTGGACAACAACTAATGAAAAACTGTTTTTT. This encodes CASSWTTTNEKLFF. The chain couples TRBV7-9 to TRBJ1-4; possibly TRBD1 for D (5 bases). V dropped 4 bases and J dropped 0 bases, with 6 bases sitting between them. The CDR3 runs to 14 residues. Looked up from germline, CDR1 is SEHNR and CDR2 is FQNEAQ (reference sequence).

This rearrangement joins TRBV19 to TRBJ2-1; D uncertain. The CDR3 is 11 residues long. CDR1 is LNHDA, CDR2 SQIVND, per germline (reference sequence). V lost 4 bases and J lost 15, with 13 bases in between. The DNA of the CDR3 is TGTGCCAGTAGTAGCCTCTCCTTAAGGTTCTTC. This translates into CASSSLSLRFF.

The chain uses TRBV19 and TRBJ2-5; 11 bases fit TRBD2. The CDR3 is 15 residues long. Trimming at V came to 6 bases and at J to 1 base, leaving 4 bases not matched to a gene. The germline V gene has CDR1 LNHDA and CDR2 SQIVND (reference sequence). The CDR3 reads CASRGLAGPQETQYF. The DNA for the CDR3 is TGTGCCAGTAGAGGACTAGCGGGCCCCCAAGAGACCCAGTACTTC.

The chain uses TRBV7-2 and TRBJ2-7; D not certain. The CDR3 spans 16 residues. Trimming stripped 1 base from V and 4 bases from J, with 17 bases between. Germline-derived CDR1 and CDR2 are SGHTA and FQGNSA. The DNA for the CDR3 is TGTGCCAGCAGCTTAGAGGGCTCTATGTGGGCGTACGAGCAGTACTTC. Encoded protein: CASSLEGSMWAYEQYF.

This chain connects TRBV6-1 to TRBJ1-5, with D perhaps matching TRBD1 (5 bases). The germline CDR1 and CDR2 sequences are MNHNS and SASEGT. The CDR3 is made up of 15 amino acids. Trimming cost V 7 bases and J 0 bases, with 13 bases left between them. The CDR3 DNA reads as TGTGCCAGCAACCCAGGGTACTCTAGCAATCAGCCCCAGCATTTT. This gives the protein CASNPGYSSNQPQHF.

The rearrangement joins TRBV19 to TRBJ1-1; D is possibly TRBD1 (6 bases). Per the germline V gene, CDR1 is LNHDA and CDR2 is SQIVND (reference sequence). V lost 4 bases to trimming and J lost 6 bases, with 21 bases between them. The CDR3 totals 16 residues. CDR3 amino acids: CASSNRGRQAAPEAFF. CDR3 DNA sequence: TGTGCCAGTAGTAATAGGGGCAGACAGGCCGCTCCTGAAGCTTTCTTT.

This clone has just a few counts. The chain couples TRBV19 to TRBJ2-7, with D perhaps matching TRBD1 (6 bases). Deletions cut 10 bases from V and 0 bases from J, with 10 bases between. The CDR3 is 12 residues long. CDR1 is LNHDA and CDR2 is SQIVND in the germline V gene (reference sequence). CDR3 residues: CATQGNSYEQYF. The DNA for the CDR3 is TGTGCCACCCAGGGGAACTCCTACGAGCAGTACTTC.

The rearrangement links TRBV5-4 to TRBJ1-1; no reliable D call. There are 13 residues in the CDR3. The germline CDR1 and CDR2 sequences are SGHNT and YYREEE (reference sequence). Trimming shortened V by 1 base and J by 7 bases, and 11 bases separated the two germline ends. The CDR3 DNA is TGTGCCAGCAGCTTGCAGGTGGAGAGTGAAGCTTTCTTT. Amino acid sequence: CASSLQVESEAFF.

The J gene is TRBJ2-5, the V gene TRBV5-6; no firm D call. The V gene's germline CDR1 is SGHDT and CDR2 YYEEEE. V was cut by 3 bases and J by 3 bases, with 15 bases left in between. The CDR3 covers 15 residues. CDR3 protein: CASSSSAVFEETQYF. Written as DNA, the CDR3 is TGTGCCAGCAGCTCGAGCGCAGTTTTCGAAGAGACCCAGTACTTC.

The rearrangement uses TRBV2 and TRBJ1-4; TRBD1 agrees at 10 bases. Looked up from germline, CDR1 is SNHLY and CDR2 is FYNNEI. J lost 9 bases, V lost 6 bases, and 10 bases had no gene match. The CDR3 spans 15 residues. CDR3 bases: TGTGCCAGCAGACCCGGACAGGGGGTTACCCAAAAACTGTTTTTT. The encoded protein is CASRPGQGVTQKLFF.

The V call is TRBV28, the J call TRBJ2-7, with D perhaps being TRBD1 or TRBD2 (6 bases each). The CDR3 is 14 amino acids. Trimming stripped 6 bases from V and 3 bases from J, with 15 bases between. Germline CDR1 MDHEN, CDR2 SYDVKM. CDR3 amino acids: CASSPGAGNYEQYF. The DNA of the CDR3 is TGTGCCAGCAGCCCGGGGGCAGGGAACTACGAGCAGTACTTC. Complete variable domain (other parts from reference TRBV28 and TRBJ2-7): DVKVTQSSRYLVKRTGEKVFLECVQDMDHENMFWYRQDPGLGLRLIYFSYDVKMKEKGDIPEGYSVSREKKERFSLILESASTNQTSMYLCASSPGAGNYEQYFGPGTRLTVT.

This clone has a single count. V and J are TRBV5-1 and TRBJ2-7; possible D gene TRBD1, 6 bases. V was shortened by 10 bases and J by 6 bases, with 23 bases between the two germline ends. Germline V gives CDR1 SGHRS, CDR2 YFSETQ. This CDR3 comprises 14 residues. The CDR3 nucleotides read TGCGCCTCATCTCCGGGACACCTCCGGGCCGAGCAGTACTTC. It codes for CASSPGHLRAEQYF.

The rearrangement joins TRBV9 to TRBJ1-3; D unresolved. The V end lost 0 bases, the J end lost 0 bases, and 13 bases lay between the germline ends. This CDR3 has 17 amino acids. The germline V gene encodes CDR1 SGDLS and CDR2 YYNGEE. The CDR3, as DNA: TGTGCCAGCAGCGTAGGTGGTTTGGGGTACTCTGGAAACACCATATATTTT. Translation gives CASSVGGLGYSGNTIYF.

V is TRBV6-5 and J is TRBJ2-1; no clear D gene. Trimming removed 3 bases at V and 7 bases at J, with 7 bases between. The length of the CDR3 is 12 residues. Germline CDR1 is MNHEY and CDR2 is SVGAGI. CDR3 bases: TGTGCCAGCAGTTATTCCGGGAATGAGCAGTTCTTC. This gives the protein CASSYSGNEQFF.